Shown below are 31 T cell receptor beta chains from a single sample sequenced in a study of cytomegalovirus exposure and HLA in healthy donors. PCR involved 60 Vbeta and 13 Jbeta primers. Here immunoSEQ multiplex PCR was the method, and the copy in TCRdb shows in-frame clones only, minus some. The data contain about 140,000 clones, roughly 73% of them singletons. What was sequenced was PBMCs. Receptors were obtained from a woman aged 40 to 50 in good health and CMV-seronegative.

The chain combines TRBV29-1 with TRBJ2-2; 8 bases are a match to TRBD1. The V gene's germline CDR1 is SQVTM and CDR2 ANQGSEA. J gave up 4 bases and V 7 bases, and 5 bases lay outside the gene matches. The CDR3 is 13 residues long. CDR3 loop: CSAQGAPTGELFF. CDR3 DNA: TGCAGCGCCCAGGGGGCGCCCACCGGGGAGCTGTTTTTT.

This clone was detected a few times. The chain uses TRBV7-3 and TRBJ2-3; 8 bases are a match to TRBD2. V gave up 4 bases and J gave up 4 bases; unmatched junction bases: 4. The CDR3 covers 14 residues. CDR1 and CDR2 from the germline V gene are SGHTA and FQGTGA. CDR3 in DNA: TGTGCCAGCAGCTCCGGGGGGGCCCCAGATACGCAGTATTTT. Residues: CASSSGGAPDTQYF. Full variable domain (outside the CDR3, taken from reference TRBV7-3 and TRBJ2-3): GAGVSQTPSNKVTEKGKYVELRCDPISGHTALYWYRQSLGQGPEFLIYFQGTGAADDSGLPNDRFFAVRPEGSVSTLKIQRTERGDSAVYLCASSSGGAPDTQYFGPGTRLTVL.

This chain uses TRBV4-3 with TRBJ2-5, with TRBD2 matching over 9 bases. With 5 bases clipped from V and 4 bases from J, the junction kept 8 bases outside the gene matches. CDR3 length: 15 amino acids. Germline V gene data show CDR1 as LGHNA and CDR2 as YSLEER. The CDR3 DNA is TGCGCCAGCAGCGTAGCGGGGGTCAGAGGAGAGACCCAGTACTTC. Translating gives CASSVAGVRGETQYF.

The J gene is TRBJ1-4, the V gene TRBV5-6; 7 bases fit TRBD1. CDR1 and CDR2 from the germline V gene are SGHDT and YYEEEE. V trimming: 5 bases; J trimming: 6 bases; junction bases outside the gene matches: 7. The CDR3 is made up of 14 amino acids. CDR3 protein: CASSLQGTYEKLFF. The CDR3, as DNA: TGTGCCAGCAGTTTACAGGGGACGTATGAAAAACTGTTTTTT. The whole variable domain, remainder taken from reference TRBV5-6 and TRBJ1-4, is DAGVTQSPTHLIKTRGQQVTLRCSPKSGHDTVSWYQQALGQGPQFIFQYYEEEERQRGNFPDRFSGHQFPNYSSELNVNALLLGDSALYLCASSLQGTYEKLFFGSGTQLSVL.

CDR3 loop: CASSMGQGEGNTIYF. The DNA of the CDR3 is TGCGCCAGCAGCATGGGACAGGGAGAAGGAAACACCATATATTTT. This sequence joins TRBV5-1 and TRBJ1-3; 9 nucleotides align to TRBD1. Per the germline V gene, CDR1 is SGHRS and CDR2 is YFSETQ. The length of the CDR3 is 15 residues. V dropped 4 bases and J dropped 4; count of bases not matched to a gene: 6.

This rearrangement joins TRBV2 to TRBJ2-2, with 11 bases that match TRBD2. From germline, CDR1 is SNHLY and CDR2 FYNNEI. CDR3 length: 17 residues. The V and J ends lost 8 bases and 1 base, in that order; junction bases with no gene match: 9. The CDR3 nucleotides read TGTGCCAGCGGCGGGACTAGCGGCACCCAGAACACCGGGGAGCTGTTTTTT. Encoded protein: CASGGTSGTQNTGELFF. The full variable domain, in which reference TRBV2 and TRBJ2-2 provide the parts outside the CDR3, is EPEVTQTPSHQVTQMGQEVILRCVPISNHLYFYWYRQILGQKVEFLVSFYNNEISEKSEIFDDQFSVERPDGSNFTLKIRSTKLEDSAMYFCASGGTSGTQNTGELFFGEGSRLTVL.

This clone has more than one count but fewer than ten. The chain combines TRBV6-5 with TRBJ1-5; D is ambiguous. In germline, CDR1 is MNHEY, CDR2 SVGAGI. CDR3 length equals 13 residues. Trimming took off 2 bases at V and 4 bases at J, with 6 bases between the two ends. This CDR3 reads CASSYVDNQPQHF. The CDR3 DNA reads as TGTGCCAGCAGTTACGTAGATAATCAGCCCCAGCATTTT.

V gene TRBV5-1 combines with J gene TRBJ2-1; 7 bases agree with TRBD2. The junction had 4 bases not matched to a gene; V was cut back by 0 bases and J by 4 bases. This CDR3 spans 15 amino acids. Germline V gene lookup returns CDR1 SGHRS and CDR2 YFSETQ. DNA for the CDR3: TGCGCCAGCAGCTTGGTGGGGGGGGGTTACAATGAGCAGTTCTTC. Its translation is CASSLVGGGYNEQFF. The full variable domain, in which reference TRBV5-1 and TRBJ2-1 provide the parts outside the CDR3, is KAGVTQTPRYLIKTRGQQVTLSCSPISGHRSVSWYQQTPGQGLQFLFEYFSETQRNKGNFPGRFSGRQFSNSRSEMNVSTLELGDSALYLCASSLVGGGYNEQFFGPGTRLTVL.

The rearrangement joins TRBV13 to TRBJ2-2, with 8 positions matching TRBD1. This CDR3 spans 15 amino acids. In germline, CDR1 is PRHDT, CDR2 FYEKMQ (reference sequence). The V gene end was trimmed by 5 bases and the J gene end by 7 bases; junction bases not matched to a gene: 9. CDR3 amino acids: CASSTTGVHGGELFF. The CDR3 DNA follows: TGTGCCAGCAGCACGACAGGGGTTCACGGCGGGGAGCTGTTTTTT.

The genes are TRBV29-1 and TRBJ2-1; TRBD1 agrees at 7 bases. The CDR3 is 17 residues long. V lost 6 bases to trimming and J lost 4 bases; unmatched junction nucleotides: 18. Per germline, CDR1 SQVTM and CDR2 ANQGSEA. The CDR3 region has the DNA TGCAGCGTAGCCGGGACAGTAGACGGTGTAGCTTACAATGAGCAGTTCTTC. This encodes CSVAGTVDGVAYNEQFF.

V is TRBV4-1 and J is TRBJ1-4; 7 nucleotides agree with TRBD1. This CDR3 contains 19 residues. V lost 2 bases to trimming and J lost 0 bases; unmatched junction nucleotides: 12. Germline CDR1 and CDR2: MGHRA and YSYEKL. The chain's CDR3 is CASSQIGTASFATNEKLFF. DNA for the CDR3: TGCGCCAGCAGCCAAATCGGGACAGCATCATTTGCAACTAATGAAAAACTGTTTTTT.

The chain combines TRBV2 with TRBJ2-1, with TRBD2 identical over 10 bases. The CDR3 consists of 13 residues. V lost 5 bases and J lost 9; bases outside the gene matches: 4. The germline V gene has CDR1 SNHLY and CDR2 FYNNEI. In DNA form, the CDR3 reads TGTGCCAGCAGTAGCGGGGGGGCTCGTGAGCAGTTCTTC. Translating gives CASSSGGAREQFF.

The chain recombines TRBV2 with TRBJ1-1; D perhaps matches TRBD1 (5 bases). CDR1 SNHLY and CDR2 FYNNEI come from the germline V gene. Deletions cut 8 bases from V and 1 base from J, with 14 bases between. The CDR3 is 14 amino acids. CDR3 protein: CASGAWGGNTEAFF. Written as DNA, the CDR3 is TGTGCCAGCGGGGCGTGGGGGGGGAACACTGAAGCTTTCTTT.

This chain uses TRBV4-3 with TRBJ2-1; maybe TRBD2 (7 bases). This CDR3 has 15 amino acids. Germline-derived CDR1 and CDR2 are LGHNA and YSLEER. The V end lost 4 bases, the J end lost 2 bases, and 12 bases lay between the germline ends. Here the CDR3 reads CASSLGGGTYNEQFF. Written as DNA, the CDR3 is TGCGCCAGCAGCCTGGGCGGGGGCACCTACAATGAGCAGTTCTTC.

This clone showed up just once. The CDR3 reads CASSLSGWGGDNQPQHF. The CDR3 DNA is TGTGCCAGCAGCTTGAGTGGTTGGGGCGGGGACAATCAGCCCCAGCATTTT. The chain has TRBV7-9 and TRBJ1-5, with D perhaps matching TRBD1 (5 bases). The germline V and J ends were trimmed by 3 bases and 3 bases, with 18 bases remaining between them. Germline assignment: CDR1 SEHNR and CDR2 FQNEAQ (reference sequence). The CDR3 runs to 17 residues.

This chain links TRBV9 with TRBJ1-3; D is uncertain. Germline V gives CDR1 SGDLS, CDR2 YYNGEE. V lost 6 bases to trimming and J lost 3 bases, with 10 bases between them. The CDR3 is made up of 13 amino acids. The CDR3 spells CASNEGGGNTIYF. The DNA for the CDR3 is TGTGCCAGCAATGAGGGTGGTGGAAACACCATATATTTT.

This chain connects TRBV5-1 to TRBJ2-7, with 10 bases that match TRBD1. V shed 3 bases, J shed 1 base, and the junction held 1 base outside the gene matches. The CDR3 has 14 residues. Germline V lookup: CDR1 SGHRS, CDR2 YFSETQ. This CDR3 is CASSSGQGSYEQYF. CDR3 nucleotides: TGCGCCAGCAGCTCGGGACAGGGGTCCTACGAGCAGTACTTC.

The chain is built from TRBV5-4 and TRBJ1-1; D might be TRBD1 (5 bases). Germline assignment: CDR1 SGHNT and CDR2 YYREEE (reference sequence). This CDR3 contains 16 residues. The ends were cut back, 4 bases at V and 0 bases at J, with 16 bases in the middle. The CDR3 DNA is TGTGCCAGCAGCGCAGACGGAATGACAGTGAACACTGAAGCTTTCTTT. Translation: CASSADGMTVNTEAFF.

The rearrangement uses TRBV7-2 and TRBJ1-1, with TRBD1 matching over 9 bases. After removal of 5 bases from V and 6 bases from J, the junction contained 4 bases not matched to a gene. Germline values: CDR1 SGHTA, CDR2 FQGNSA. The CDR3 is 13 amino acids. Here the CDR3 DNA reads TGTGCCAGCAGCCATGGACAGGGGCCTGAAGCTTTCTTT. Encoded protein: CASSHGQGPEAFF.

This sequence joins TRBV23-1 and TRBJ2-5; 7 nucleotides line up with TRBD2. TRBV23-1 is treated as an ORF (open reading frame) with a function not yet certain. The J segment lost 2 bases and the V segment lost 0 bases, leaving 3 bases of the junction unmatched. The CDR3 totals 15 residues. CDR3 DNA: TGCGCCAGCAGTCAATCGGGACTACGGCAAGAGACCCAGTACTTC. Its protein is CASSQSGLRQETQYF.

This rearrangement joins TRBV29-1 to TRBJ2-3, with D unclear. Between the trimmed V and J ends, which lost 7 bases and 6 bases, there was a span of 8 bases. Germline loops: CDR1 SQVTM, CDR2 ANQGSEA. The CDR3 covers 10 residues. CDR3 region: CSAIEDTQYF. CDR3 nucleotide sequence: TGCAGCGCTATAGAGGATACGCAGTATTTT.

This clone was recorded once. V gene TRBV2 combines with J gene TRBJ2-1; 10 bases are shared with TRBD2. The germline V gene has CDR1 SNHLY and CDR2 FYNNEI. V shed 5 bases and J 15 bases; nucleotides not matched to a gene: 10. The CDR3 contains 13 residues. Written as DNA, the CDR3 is TGTGCCAGCAGTCTTGGACTAGCGGAGGTCCCGTTCTTC. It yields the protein CASSLGLAEVPFF.

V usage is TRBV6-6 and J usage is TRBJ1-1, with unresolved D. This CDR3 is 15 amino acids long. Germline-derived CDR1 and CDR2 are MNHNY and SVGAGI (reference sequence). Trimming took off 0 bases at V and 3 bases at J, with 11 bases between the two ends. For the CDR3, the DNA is TGTGCCAGCAGTTACTCGCGCGGGAGTTACACTGAAGCTTTCTTT. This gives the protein CASSYSRGSYTEAFF.

The CDR3 is CASSLGQAYSNQPQHF. The CDR3 DNA sequence: TGTGCCAGCAGCTTGGGACAGGCCTATAGCAATCAGCCCCAGCATTTT. The J gene is TRBJ1-5, the V gene TRBV2, with 8 positions matching TRBD1. After removal of 6 bases from V and 0 bases from J, the junction contained 7 bases not matched to a gene. The CDR3 loop spans 16 amino acids. The germline gives CDR1 SNHLY, CDR2 FYNNEI.

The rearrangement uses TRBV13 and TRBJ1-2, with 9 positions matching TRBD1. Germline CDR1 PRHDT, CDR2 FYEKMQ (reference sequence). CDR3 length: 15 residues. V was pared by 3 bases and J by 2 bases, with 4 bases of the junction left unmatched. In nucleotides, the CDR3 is TGTGCCAGCAGCTTCGGGACAGGGTTGAACTATGGCTACACCTTC. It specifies CASSFGTGLNYGYTF. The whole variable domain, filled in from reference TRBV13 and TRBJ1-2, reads AAGVIQSPRHLIKEKRETATLKCYPIPRHDTVYWYQQGPGQDPQFLISFYEKMQSDKGSIPDRFSAQQFSDYHSELNMSSLELGDSALYFCASSFGTGLNYGYTFGSGTRLTVV.

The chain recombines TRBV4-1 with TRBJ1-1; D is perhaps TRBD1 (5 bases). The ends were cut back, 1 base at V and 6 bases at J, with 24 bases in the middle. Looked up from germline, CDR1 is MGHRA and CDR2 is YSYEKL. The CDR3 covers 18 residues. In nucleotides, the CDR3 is TGCGCCAGCAGCCAAGTAGGTTCAGAAACAGGCAACAATGCTGAAGCTTTCTTT. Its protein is CASSQVGSETGNNAEAFF.

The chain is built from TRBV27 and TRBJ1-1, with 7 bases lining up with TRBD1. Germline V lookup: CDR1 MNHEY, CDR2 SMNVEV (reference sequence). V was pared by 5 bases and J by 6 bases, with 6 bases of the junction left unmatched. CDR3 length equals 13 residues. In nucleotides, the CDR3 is TGTGCCAGCAGTATGACAGGGAGTCCTGAAGCTTTCTTT. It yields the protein CASSMTGSPEAFF.

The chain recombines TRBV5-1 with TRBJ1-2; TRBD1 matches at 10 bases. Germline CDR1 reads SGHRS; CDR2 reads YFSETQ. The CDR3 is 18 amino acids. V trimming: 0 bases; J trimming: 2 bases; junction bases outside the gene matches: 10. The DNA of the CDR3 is TGCGCCAGCAGCTTGGCCACGACAGGGGGCGGACTAAACTATGGCTACACCTTC. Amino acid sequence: CASSLATTGGGLNYGYTF. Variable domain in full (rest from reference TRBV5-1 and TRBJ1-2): KAGVTQTPRYLIKTRGQQVTLSCSPISGHRSVSWYQQTPGQGLQFLFEYFSETQRNKGNFPGRFSGRQFSNSRSEMNVSTLELGDSALYLCASSLATTGGGLNYGYTFGSGTRLTVV.

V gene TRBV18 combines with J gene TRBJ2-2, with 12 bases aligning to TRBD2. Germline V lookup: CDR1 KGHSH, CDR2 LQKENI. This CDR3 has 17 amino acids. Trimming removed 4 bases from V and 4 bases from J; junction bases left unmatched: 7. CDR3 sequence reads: CASSLGVTSGGTGELFF. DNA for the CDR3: TGTGCCAGCTCACTCGGAGTGACTAGCGGGGGCACCGGGGAGCTGTTTTTT.

CDR3 sequence reads: CAISESGSGNTIYF. The CDR3 DNA follows: TGTGCCATCAGTGAGAGCGGGTCTGGAAACACCATATATTTT. V is TRBV10-3 and J is TRBJ1-3, with D unresolved. This CDR3 region has 14 residues. Between the trimmed V and J ends, which lost 2 bases and 1 base, there was a span of 6 bases. Germline CDR1 and CDR2: ENHRY and SYGVKD.

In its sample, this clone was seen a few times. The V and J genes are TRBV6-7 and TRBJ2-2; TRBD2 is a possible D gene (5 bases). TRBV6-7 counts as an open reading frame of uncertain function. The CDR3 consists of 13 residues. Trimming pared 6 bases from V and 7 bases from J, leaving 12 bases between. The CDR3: CASSWTRNGELFF. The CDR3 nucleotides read TGTGCCAGCAGCTGGACTCGGAACGGGGAGCTGTTTTTT.